This is a list of T cell receptor beta chains from one sample in a study of response to subunit inactivated influenza vaccine. TCRdb reprocessed the RT-PCR reads via MiXCR and lists one record per CDR3 protein. The table records a few hundred thousand distinct CDR3 sequences, 21% of them present only once. The sequencing used PBMCs from blood, collected less than 22 months after vaccination. All receptors come from a man aged 45-69 years who received an inactivated influenza vaccine. Both conserved end residues are part of each CDR3. A D gene is named only where the DNA matches it firmly. Clone size is not always given. Where it is, it says once, few, many or a class for expanded clones.

j_call | d_call | v_call | clone_size | cdr3_aa | cdr3_nt
TRBJ2-2 | NA | TRBV20-1 | few | CSASRGSTGELFF | TGCAGTGCGTCCAGGGGAAGCACCGGGGAGCTGTTTTTT
TRBJ1-2 | TRBD1 | TRBV5-1 | many | CASSPRGLNYGYTF | TGCGCCAGCAGCCCGAGGGGGCTAAACTATGGCTACACCTTC
TRBJ1-2 | TRBD1 | TRBV4-1 | NA | CASSPRDSTQSYTF | TGCGCCAGCAGCCCTCGGGACAGCACCCAGAGCTACACCTTC
TRBJ2-5 | NA | TRBV5-1 | NA | CASSPVSLQETQYF | TGCGCCAGCAGCCCGGTTTCACTCCAAGAGACCCAGTACTTC
TRBJ2-6 | TRBD2 | TRBV19 | few | CASSSLGLAGYSGANVLTF | TGTGCCAGTAGTTCCTTGGGACTAGCGGGATACTCTGGGGCCAACGTCCTGACTTTC
TRBJ1-6 | TRBD1 | TRBV5-1 | few | CASSGGTGDPPLHF | TGCGCCAGCAGCGGAGGGACAGGGGATCCACCCCTCCACTTT
TRBJ1-4 | NA | TRBV27 | few | CASSGLLRGANEKLFF | TGTGCCAGCAGTGGCCTTTTGCGAGGCGCTAATGAAAAACTGTTTTTT
TRBJ1-5 | TRBD1 | TRBV18 | NA | CANSPDRVQPQHF | TGTGCCAACTCACCGGACAGGGTTCAGCCCCAGCATTTT
TRBJ1-5 | TRBD1 | TRBV7-2 | NA | CASSVDRGTQPQHF | TGTGCCAGCAGTGTCGACAGGGGTACTCAGCCCCAGCATTTT
TRBJ1-2 | TRBD1 | TRBV25-1 | NA | CAAQGGRGQNYGYTF | TGTGCCGCACAAGGGGGGAGGGGGCAGAACTATGGCTACACCTTC
TRBJ1-6 | NA | TRBV7-9 | NA | CASSLSDRTSPLHF | TGTGCCAGCAGCTTATCGGACCGGACTTCACCCCTCCACTTT
TRBJ2-3 | NA | TRBV6-1 | NA | CATQTGGTDTQYF | TGTGCCACCCAAACAGGTGGCACAGATACGCAGTATTTT
TRBJ2-5 | NA | TRBV5-1 | NA | CASSLTRSKETQYF | TGCGCCAGCAGCTTAACCCGTTCGAAAGAGACCCAGTACTTC
TRBJ2-1 | NA | TRBV7-2 | NA | CASGRVNEQFF | TGTGCCAGTGGTAGGGTCAATGAGCAGTTCTTC
TRBJ1-6 | TRBD1 | TRBV10-3 | few | CAAHRGYNSPLHF | TGTGCCGCTCACAGGGGCTATAATTCACCCCTCCACTTT
TRBJ1-1 | TRBD1 | TRBV5-1 | NA | CASSPFPAGGTEAFF | TGCGCCAGCAGCCCTTTCCCAGCAGGGGGAACTGAAGCTTTCTTT
TRBJ2-3 | NA | TRBV5-5 | few | CASSPESGYTDTQYF | TGTGCCAGCAGCCCGGAAAGCGGATACACAGATACGCAGTATTTT
TRBJ1-2 | NA | TRBV9 | many | CASSVGGGRLSYGYTF | TGTGCCAGCAGCGTAGGTGGGGGGCGTTTAAGCTATGGCTACACCTTC
TRBJ1-4 | NA | TRBV19 | few | CASSPTDEKLFF | TGTGCCAGTAGTCCGACAGATGAAAAACTGTTTTTT
TRBJ1-4 | NA | TRBV20-1 | NA | CSASPGAGHRIRGEKLFF | TGCAGTGCTTCCCCCGGGGCAGGCCATAGGATCCGGGGTGAAAAACTGTTTTTT
TRBJ1-2 | NA | TRBV6-5 | NA | CASSYSQGQSYGYTF | TGTGCCAGCAGTTACTCGCAGGGCCAGAGCTATGGCTACACCTTC
TRBJ2-1 | NA | TRBV4-1 | NA | CASSQARSTGEQFF | TGCGCCAGCAGCCAGGCTAGAAGTACCGGTGAGCAGTTCTTC
TRBJ2-5 | NA | TRBV7-2 | NA | CASSINVGYQETQYF | TGTGCCAGCAGCATAAACGTGGGTTACCAAGAGACCCAGTACTTC
TRBJ1-5 | NA | TRBV12-3/TRBV12-4 | many | CASSRGGPQHF | TGTGCCAGCAGTCGCGGGGGGCCCCAGCATTTT
TRBJ1-2 | NA | TRBV29-1 | NA | CSVASSYGYTF | TGCAGCGTTGCCAGCAGCTATGGCTACACCTTC
TRBJ2-5 | NA | TRBV18 | few | CASSPPGHLQETQYF | TGTGCCAGCTCACCTCCGGGACACCTCCAAGAGACCCAGTACTTC
TRBJ1-1 | NA | TRBV20-1 | medium-sized | CSASTWGTNTEAFF | TGCAGTGCTAGTACTTGGGGTACGAACACTGAAGCTTTCTTT
TRBJ2-5 | NA | TRBV12-5 | NA | CASGLAPGLPSF | TGTGCTAGTGGTTTGGCACCAGGACTTCCCTCCTTC
TRBJ2-7 | NA | TRBV3-1 | few | CASSHNGPLFLYF | TGTGCCAGCAGCCACAACGGGCCCCTATTTCTGTACTTC
TRBJ1-6 | NA | TRBV29-1 | few | CSVQTAYNSPLHF | TGCAGCGTCCAGACAGCTTATAATTCACCCCTCCACTTT
TRBJ1-1 | TRBD1 | TRBV6-1 | NA | CASSDRGYTEAFF | TGTGCCAGCAGCGACAGGGGATACACTGAAGCTTTCTTT
TRBJ2-1 | NA | TRBV20-1 | once | CSATVFRYNEQFF | TGCAGTGCTACGGTCTTCCGTTACAATGAGCAGTTCTTC
TRBJ1-1 | NA | TRBV6-2/TRBV6-3 | NA | CASSYSGMGGTEAFF | TGTGCCAGCAGTTACTCTGGGATGGGTGGCACTGAAGCTTTCTTT
TRBJ1-2 | NA | TRBV4-1 | many | CASSPGQQDNYGYTF | TGCGCCAGCAGCCCAGGACAGCAAGATAACTATGGCTACACCTTC
TRBJ2-4 | NA | TRBV15 | few | CATSAGNQNIQYF | TGTGCCACCAGTGCCGGGAATCAAAACATTCAGTACTTC
TRBJ2-2 | TRBD2 | TRBV7-6 | NA | CASSLTSAGLSGELFF | TGTGCCAGCAGCCTAACTAGCGCCGGGTTATCGGGGGAGCTGTTTTTT
TRBJ2-5 | NA | TRBV2 | NA | CASLRGTQETQYF | TGTGCCAGCCTCAGGGGTACTCAAGAGACCCAGTACTTC
TRBJ1-4 | NA | TRBV9 | NA | CASSVGGPNEKLFF | TGTGCCAGCAGCGTAGGGGGACCTAATGAAAAACTGTTTTTT
TRBJ1-4 | NA | TRBV20-1 | few | CSARDIAVTNEKLFF | TGCAGTGCTAGAGATATCGCCGTCACTAATGAAAAACTGTTTTTT
TRBJ2-2 | NA | TRBV5-1 | NA | CASSWVPANTGELFF | TGCGCCAGCAGCTGGGTACCCGCGAACACCGGGGAGCTGTTTTTT
TRBJ2-7 | NA | TRBV6-6 | NA | CASSYGVDEQYF | TGTGCCAGCAGTTACGGGGTAGACGAGCAGTACTTC
TRBJ1-1 | TRBD1 | TRBV6-5 | NA | CASSYRSTGGMNTEAFF | TGTGCCAGCAGTTACCGATCTACAGGGGGGATGAACACTGAAGCTTTCTTT
TRBJ2-2 | TRBD2 | TRBV6-1 | NA | CASKGAGGTGELFF | TGTGCCAGCAAAGGGGCGGGAGGCACCGGGGAGCTGTTTTTT
TRBJ1-1 | NA | TRBV6-5 | NA | CASSYSLGLNTEAFF | TGTGCCAGCAGTTACTCGCTGGGATTGAACACTGAAGCTTTCTTT
TRBJ1-2 | NA | TRBV5-5 | NA | CASSLYMAPGGYTF | TGTGCCAGCAGCTTGTATATGGCCCCAGGGGGCTACACCTTC
TRBJ2-1 | NA | TRBV5-4 | NA | CASSLEKGRDEQFF | TGTGCCAGCAGCTTGGAGAAGGGTAGGGATGAGCAGTTCTTC
TRBJ2-3 | NA | TRBV10-2 | once | CASGRDTQYF | TGCGCCAGCGGAAGGGATACGCAGTATTTT
TRBJ1-2 | NA | TRBV29-1 | few | CSVAIRLNYGYTF | TGCAGCGTTGCTATACGGCTTAACTATGGCTACACCTTC
TRBJ1-6 | TRBD1 | TRBV5-1 | few | CASSLGAGQGGYGSPLHF | TGCGCCAGCAGCTTGGGGGCCGGACAGGGGGGTTATGGTTCACCCCTCCACTTT
TRBJ2-3 | NA | TRBV12-3/TRBV12-4 | few | CASSFSEPDTQYF | TGTGCCAGCAGTTTTTCGGAGCCAGATACGCAGTATTTT
TRBJ1-3 | NA | TRBV20-1 | NA | CSARVLGGNTIYF | TGCAGTGCTAGAGTCCTAGGTGGAAACACCATATATTTT
TRBJ1-3 | NA | TRBV9 | NA | CASSPPTRQTLGNTIYF | TGTGCCAGCAGCCCCCCCACGCGACAGACTCTGGGAAACACCATATATTTT
TRBJ2-7 | NA | TRBV29-1 | NA | CSVDLQGGLYF | TGCAGCGTTGACCTACAGGGTGGTCTGTACTTC
TRBJ1-2 | NA | TRBV4-1 | NA | CASSQGGAAGNYGYTF | TGCGCCAGCAGCCAAGGTGGAGCTGCGGGTAACTATGGCTACACCTTC
TRBJ2-1 | NA | TRBV3-1 | NA | CASSQFLYNEQFF | TGTGCCAGCAGCCAATTTTTATACAATGAGCAGTTCTTC
TRBJ2-3 | NA | TRBV5-6 | NA | CASSLAHTDTQYF | TGTGCCAGCAGCTTGGCCCACACAGATACGCAGTATTTT
TRBJ2-7 | NA | TRBV9 | few | CASSVGAASSYEQYF | TGTGCCAGCAGCGTAGGGGCAGCCAGTTCCTACGAGCAGTACTTC